The next 9 T cell receptor beta chains were all read from a single sample in a study of regulatory T cells in long-lasting Graves disease. TCR beta libraries were built with iRepertoire HTBI primers and Arm-PCR of CDR3 regions. MiXCR, applied by TCRdb to the multiplex PCR reads, yields one record per CDR3 protein. This table holds over 650,000 distinct CDR3 sequences, around 30% found once. Time point meaning: persistent/refractory GD, antithyroid drugs over 5 years with positive TRAb. The authors made the TCR library using RNA they extracted from PBMCs. The sequences come from peripheral blood mononuclear cells (PBMCs), collected when the disease was refractory, from a patient treated with antithyroid drugs. The receptors shown here come from a female donor with Graves disease.

In its sample, this clonotype was seen many times. V and J are TRBV6-2 or TRBV6-3 and TRBJ1-4; weak D call: TRBD1 (5 bases). CDR3 size: 14 residues. V gave up 4 bases and J gave up 2 bases, with 8 bases separating them. CDR1 and CDR2 (germline): MNHEY, SVGEGT. The CDR3 spells CASSSAGTNEKLFF. The CDR3 nucleotides are TGTGCCAGCAGTTCAGCAGGGACTAATGAAAAACTGTTTTTT.

This clonotype was counted many times. This chain uses TRBV12-3 or TRBV12-4 with TRBJ1-2; D gene uncertain. V was clipped by 1 base and J by 4 bases, with 10 bases between them. The CDR3 spans 14 residues. The CDR3 sequence: CASSLVSSGYGYTF. The CDR3 DNA reads as TGTGCCAGCAGTTTAGTAAGCTCAGGCTATGGCTACACCTTC.

Comment on this clonotype: Relative to the germline gene, one junction end is altered; a read error may explain this. The CDR3, as DNA: TGCGCCAGCAGATTCCGGGAGGTCGGCGAGCAGTGCTTC. This translates into CASRFREVGEQCF. The rearrangement uses TRBV5-1 and TRBJ2-7; 7 bases line up with TRBD2. Germline values: CDR1 SGHRS, CDR2 YFSETQ. The CDR3 has 13 amino acids.

The chain links TRBV7-9 to TRBJ1-1, with a tentative D call TRBD1 (6 bases). Trimming took 0 bases from V and 12 from J, leaving 20 bases between them. Germline lookup yields CDR1 SEHNR and CDR2 FQNEAQ (reference sequence). The CDR3 spans 15 residues. In DNA form, the CDR3 reads TGTGCCAGCAGCTTAGCGTCCGGGGGGCTAAAGATGACTTTCTTT. It encodes CASSLASGGLKMTFF.

J is TRBJ2-7 and V is TRBV30; 9 bases match TRBD2. Germline assignment: CDR1 GTSNPN and CDR2 SVGIG (reference sequence). V dropped 2 bases and J dropped 3; count of bases not matched to a gene: 5. This CDR3 region has 14 residues. The CDR3 sequence: CAWSKGREGYEQYF. The CDR3, as DNA: TGTGCCTGGAGTAAGGGGCGGGAGGGCTACGAGCAGTACTTC.

The rearrangement links TRBV9 to TRBJ1-2; D is unclear. V was shortened by 0 bases and J by 4 bases, with 10 bases between the two germline ends. Germline CDR1 is SGDLS and CDR2 is YYNGEE. This CDR3 has 14 amino acids. DNA for the CDR3: TGTGCCAGCAGCGTAGCTATTGTTGGCTATGGCTACACCTTC. Residues: CASSVAIVGYGYTF.

This clonotype was observed many times. The V gene is TRBV20-1, the J gene TRBJ2-5; TRBD2 aligns across 8 bases. The CDR3 extends over 13 amino acids. The junction had 2 bases not matched to a gene; V was cut back by 3 bases and J by 2 bases. CDR1 and CDR2 (germline): DFQATT, SNEGSKA (reference sequence). CDR3 region: CSASTSGQETQYF. For the CDR3, the DNA is TGCAGTGCTAGCACTAGCGGACAAGAGACCCAGTACTTC.

The chain carries TRBV20-1 and TRBJ2-7; D remains ambiguous. V dropped 0 bases and J dropped 3 bases, with 15 bases sitting between them. Germline-derived CDR1 and CDR2 are DFQATT and SNEGSKA (reference sequence). CDR3 length equals 15 residues. CDR3 sequence (DNA): TGCAGTGCTAGAGATGAACAGACCCCCGTCTACGAGCAGTACTTC. Residues: CSARDEQTPVYEQYF.

This chain connects TRBV9 to TRBJ2-5; 11 bases match TRBD2. Germline trimming cut 4 bases from V and 2 bases from J; bases unmatched to any gene: 7. The germline CDR1 and CDR2 sequences are SGDLS and YYNGEE. The CDR3 extends over 16 amino acids. The CDR3 reads CASSPGTSGTQETQYF. The CDR3, as DNA: TGTGCCAGCAGCCCGGGGACTAGCGGAACACAAGAGACCCAGTACTTC.